Sequencing of this TCR beta chain was carried out in a study of blood T cells in healthy people across ages. Next came a second PCR, run for about 6 to 12 cycles, which used a sample-barcoded 5' primer along with a J-beta primer mix. TCRdb analysed the 5' RACE reads with MiXCR anew, one entry per CDR3 protein. Of around 1,800,000 distinct CDR3 sequences listed, 39% were seen once; the top ten hold 23%. V gave up 3 bases and J gave up 6 bases, with 23 bases separating them. The CDR3 sequence is 17 residues long. CDR1 LGHNA and CDR2 YNFKEQ come from the germline V gene. General study findings and limits: TCR beta diversity correlated strongly with naive T cell percentage. When one million T cells were used, diversity estimates were thought to be underestimates.

Of note for this clonotype: Its matching antigen is unknown.

The chain uses TRBV4-2 and TRBJ1-1; TRBD1 might be the D (6 bases). The TCR originated in a human donor in good health. The specimen was blood. The CDR3 protein is CASSHDPHREGSSEAFF. CDR3 DNA sequence: TGTGCCAGCAGCCATGACCCCCACAGGGAAGGTTCATCTGAAGCTTTCTTT.